The 6 T cell receptor beta chains below come from one sample, sequenced in a study of blood T cell repertoires in COVID-19. Libraries were prepared by immunoSEQ multiplex PCR; TCRdb keeps only in-frame clonotypes and omits some of them. The top ten hold roughly 2.9% of the sample, which has fewer than 350,000 clones, about four fifths seen once. The specimen was peripheral blood. The receptors were gathered from a woman aged 60-75 years with active or convalescent COVID-19.

The CDR3 protein is CASRTIFSNQPQHF. The CDR3 nucleotides are TGTGCCAGCAGGACAATCTTTAGCAATCAGCCCCAGCATTTT. V usage is TRBV6-5 and J usage is TRBJ1-5; D is unresolved. The germline gives CDR1 MNHEY, CDR2 SVGAGI. V gave up 6 bases and J gave up 0 bases, with 9 bases separating them. The CDR3 spans 14 residues.

The V call is TRBV7-9, the J call TRBJ2-3, with 7 bases identical to TRBD2. Germline V gene sequence: CDR1 SEHNR, CDR2 FQNEAQ (reference sequence). The CDR3 covers 13 residues. V gave up 5 bases and J gave up 5 bases; unmatched junction bases: 4. The CDR3 DNA reads as TGTGCCAGCAGCCGCGGGGGAGTAGATACGCAGTATTTT. Its protein product is CASSRGGVDTQYF.

The CDR3 DNA reads as TGTGCCAGCAGCTGGGCGAAACAGGGATGGGGCTCCTACAATGAGCAGTTCTTC. This encodes CASSWAKQGWGSYNEQFF. The chain uses TRBV7-3 and TRBJ2-1, with D perhaps TRBD1 (6 bases). Trimming pared 4 bases from V and 0 bases from J, leaving 19 bases between. Germline V lookup: CDR1 SGHTA, CDR2 FQGTGA. This CDR3 has 18 residues.

The chain combines TRBV5-1 with TRBJ2-5, with TRBD2 identical over 8 bases. CDR3 length equals 16 residues. With 2 bases clipped from V and 2 bases from J, the junction kept 8 bases outside the gene matches. CDR1 and CDR2 from the germline V gene are SGHRS and YFSETQ. CDR3 loop: CASSFGSGGPQETQYF. CDR3 DNA: TGCGCCAGCAGCTTCGGGAGCGGGGGCCCACAAGAGACCCAGTACTTC.

A few counts support this clone. This chain uses TRBV12-5 with TRBJ1-6; D is ambiguous. The CDR3 consists of 15 residues. V lost 2 bases and J lost 9, with 14 bases in between. Germline V gene data show CDR1 as LGHNT and CDR2 as FRNRAP. CDR3 sequence: CASGLLAVDTSPLHF. In DNA form, the CDR3 reads TGTGCTAGTGGTTTGCTAGCCGTGGATACTTCACCCCTCCACTTT.

The chain combines TRBV11-3 with TRBJ2-5; 7 bases match TRBD2. The CDR3 is made up of 15 amino acids. Germline V gene sequence: CDR1 SGHNT, CDR2 YENEEA. With V trimmed by 3 bases and J by 5 bases, 9 bases remained unmatched. The CDR3 sequence: CASSLAGGGRETQYF. The CDR3 DNA sequence: TGTGCCAGCAGCTTGGCCGGGGGAGGGAGGGAGACCCAGTACTTC.